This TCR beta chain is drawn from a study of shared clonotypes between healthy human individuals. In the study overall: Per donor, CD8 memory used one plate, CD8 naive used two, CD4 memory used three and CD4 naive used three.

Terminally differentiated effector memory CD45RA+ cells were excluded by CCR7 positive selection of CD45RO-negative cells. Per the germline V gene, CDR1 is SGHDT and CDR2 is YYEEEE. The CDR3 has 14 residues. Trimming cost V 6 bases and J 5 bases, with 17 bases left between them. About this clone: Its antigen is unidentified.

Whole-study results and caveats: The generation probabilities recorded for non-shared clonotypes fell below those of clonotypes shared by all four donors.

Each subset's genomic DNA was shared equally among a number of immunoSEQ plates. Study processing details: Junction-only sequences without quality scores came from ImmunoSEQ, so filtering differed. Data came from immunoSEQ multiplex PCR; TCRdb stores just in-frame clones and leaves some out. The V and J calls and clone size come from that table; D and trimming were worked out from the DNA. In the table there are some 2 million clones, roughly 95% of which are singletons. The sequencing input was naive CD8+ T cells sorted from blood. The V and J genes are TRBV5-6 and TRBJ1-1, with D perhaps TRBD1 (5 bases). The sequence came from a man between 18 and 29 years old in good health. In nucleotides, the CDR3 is TGTGCCAGCACCTCCTCCCGGGGCTTTACTGAAGCTTTCTTT. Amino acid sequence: CASTSSRGFTEAFF. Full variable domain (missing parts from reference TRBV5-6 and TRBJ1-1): DAGVTQSPTHLIKTRGQQVTLRCSPKSGHDTVSWYQQALGQGPQFIFQYYEEEERQRGNFPDRFSGHQFPNYSSELNVNALLLGDSALYLCASTSSRGFTEAFFGQGTRLTVV.